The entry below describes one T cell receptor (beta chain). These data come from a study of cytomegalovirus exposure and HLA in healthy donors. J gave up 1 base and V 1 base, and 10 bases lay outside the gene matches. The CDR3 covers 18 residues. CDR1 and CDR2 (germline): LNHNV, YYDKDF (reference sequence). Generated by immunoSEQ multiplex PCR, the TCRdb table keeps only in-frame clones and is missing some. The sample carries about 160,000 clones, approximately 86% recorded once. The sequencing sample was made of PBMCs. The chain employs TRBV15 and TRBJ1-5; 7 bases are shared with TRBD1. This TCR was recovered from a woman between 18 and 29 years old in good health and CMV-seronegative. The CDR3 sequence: CATSRASNTGESNQPQHF. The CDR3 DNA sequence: TGTGCCACCAGCAGAGCATCCAACACAGGGGAAAGCAATCAGCCCCAGCATTTT. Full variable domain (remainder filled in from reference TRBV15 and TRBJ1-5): DAMVIQNPRYQVTQFGKPVTLSCSQTLNHNVMYWYQQKSSQAPKLLFHYYDKDFNNEADTPDNFQSRRPNTSFCFLDIRSPGLGDTAMYLCATSRASNTGESNQPQHFGDGTRLSIL.